This entry lists 16 T cell receptor beta chains sequenced from one sample in a study of cytomegalovirus exposure and HLA in healthy donors. Generated by immunoSEQ multiplex PCR, the TCRdb table keeps only in-frame clones and is missing some. The table includes about 120,000 clones, 85% to 90% detected once. Sequencing used PBMCs. These receptors were obtained from a woman under 30 in good health and CMV-seropositive.

The rearrangement links TRBV13 to TRBJ2-4; TRBD2 agrees at 8 bases. The CDR3 is made up of 16 amino acids. Germline loops: CDR1 PRHDT, CDR2 FYEKMQ (reference sequence). The ends lost 3 bases at V and 1 base at J; junction bases unmatched: 5. CDR3 sequence: CASSFREGLAKNIQYF. CDR3 nucleotides: TGTGCCAGCAGCTTCCGGGAGGGCCTGGCCAAAAACATTCAGTACTTC.

The chain recombines TRBV30 with TRBJ1-5; 10 positions agree with TRBD1. The germline CDR1 and CDR2 sequences are GTSNPN and SVGIG (reference sequence). V shed 1 base, J shed 3 bases, and the junction held 9 bases outside the gene matches. The CDR3 length is 17 residues. The CDR3 loop is CAWSEGQGFMPNQPQHF. The CDR3 DNA sequence: TGTGCCTGGAGTGAGGGACAGGGGTTCATGCCCAATCAGCCCCAGCATTTT.

The chain joins TRBV18 to TRBJ2-5; D may be TRBD1 (6 bases). The V gene lost 6 bases and the J gene lost 4 bases, with 12 bases spanning the gap. Germline V gene sequence: CDR1 KGHSH, CDR2 LQKENI. This CDR3 spans 13 amino acids. The CDR3 region has the DNA TGTGCCAGCTCTACAGGGTTGGGAGAGACCCAGTACTTC. Translating gives CASSTGLGETQYF.

CDR3 DNA: TGTGCCAGTAGTGACTGGAACTCTGGGGCCAACGTCCTGACTTTC. Translation gives CASSDWNSGANVLTF. This chain connects TRBV19 to TRBJ2-6, with unresolved D. The CDR3 has 15 residues. Germline V lookup: CDR1 LNHDA, CDR2 SQIVND (reference sequence). V lost 5 bases, J lost 0 bases, and 8 bases lay in between.

The V and J genes are TRBV4-1 and TRBJ2-7, with 8 bases that match TRBD1. The germline CDR1 and CDR2 sequences are MGHRA and YSYEKL. The V segment lost 4 bases and the J segment 0 bases; nucleotides outside the gene matches: 17. The CDR3 totals 19 residues. For the CDR3, the DNA is TGCGCCAGCAGCCGAAGGGCTCCCCCGACAGGGGACCTCTCCTACGAGCAGTACTTC. Translated: CASSRRAPPTGDLSYEQYF.

This clone was observed a single time. The V gene is TRBV5-1, the J gene TRBJ2-2; perhaps TRBD2 as D (5 bases). The ends were cut back, 5 bases at V and 3 bases at J, with 14 bases in the middle. The CDR3 consists of 15 residues. Germline CDR1 SGHRS, CDR2 YFSETQ. Written as DNA, the CDR3 is TGCGCCAGCAGGGGAGCGGCTTTGGACACCGGGGAGCTGTTTTTT. This translates into CASRGAALDTGELFF.

The rearrangement links TRBV19 to TRBJ1-5, with D possibly TRBD1 on 5 matching bases. The CDR3 loop spans 17 amino acids. The germline CDR1 and CDR2 sequences are LNHDA and SQIVND (reference sequence). Trimming left V 3 bases short and J 0 bases short, with 15 bases between. CDR3 in amino acids: CASSIVGGDDSNQPQHF. The CDR3 bases are TGTGCCAGTAGTATCGTGGGGGGAGACGATAGCAATCAGCCCCAGCATTTT.

The chain has TRBV6-1 and TRBJ1-1, with 7 bases aligning to TRBD1. V dropped 8 bases and J dropped 1; count of bases not matched to a gene: 4. The CDR3 runs to 13 residues. The germline V gene encodes CDR1 MNHNS and CDR2 SASEGT. Here the CDR3 reads CASSGQTNTEAFF. The CDR3 nucleotides are TGTGCCAGCTCGGGACAGACGAACACTGAAGCTTTCTTT.

This chain joins TRBV5-1 and TRBJ2-2; a possible D gene is TRBD1 (6 bases). CDR1 is SGHRS and CDR2 is YFSETQ in the germline V gene. This CDR3 is built from 13 residues. The V gene lost 7 bases and the J gene lost 1 base, with 8 bases spanning the gap. Written as DNA, the CDR3 is TGCGCCAGCCCGGACAGGAACACCGGGGAGCTGTTTTTT. This encodes CASPDRNTGELFF. Filled out from reference TRBV5-1 and TRBJ2-2, the complete variable domain reads KAGVTQTPRYLIKTRGQQVTLSCSPISGHRSVSWYQQTPGQGLQFLFEYFSETQRNKGNFPGRFSGRQFSNSRSEMNVSTLELGDSALYLCASPDRNTGELFFGEGSRLTVL.

J is TRBJ2-3 and V is TRBV9; 12 positions match TRBD2. V was pared by 3 bases and J by 3 bases, with 5 bases of the junction left unmatched. This CDR3 has 16 residues. Germline CDR1 and CDR2: SGDLS and YYNGEE. The CDR3 loop is CASSELAGGITDTQYF. The CDR3 DNA follows: TGTGCCAGCAGCGAGCTAGCGGGAGGGATAACAGATACGCAGTATTTT. The whole variable domain, remainder taken from reference TRBV9 and TRBJ2-3, is DSGVTQTPKHLITATGQRVTLRCSPRSGDLSVYWYQQSLDQGLQFLIQYYNGEERAKGNILERFSAQQFPDLHSELNLSSLELGDSALYFCASSELAGGITDTQYFGPGTRLTVL.

The V call is TRBV6-5, the J call TRBJ1-5; TRBD1 is a possible D gene (5 bases). The V end lost 5 bases, the J end lost 8 bases, and 16 bases lay between the germline ends. This CDR3 is built from 14 residues. Germline lookup yields CDR1 MNHEY and CDR2 SVGAGI. The CDR3 protein is CASSPGFLGEPQHF. Here the CDR3 DNA reads TGTGCCAGCAGTCCCGGGTTCCTAGGGGAGCCCCAGCATTTT.

The rearrangement uses TRBV30 and TRBJ2-5, with TRBD2 matching over 10 bases. Germline V gives CDR1 GTSNPN, CDR2 SVGIG (reference sequence). Trimming cost V 3 bases and J 0 bases; bases outside gene matches: 4. CDR3 size: 15 residues. CDR3 nucleotides: TGTGCCTGGAGCCGGACTAGCGGCAACCAAGAGACCCAGTACTTC. Its translation: CAWSRTSGNQETQYF.

The table lists this clone with a few counts. This chain uses TRBV2 with TRBJ2-7, with TRBD2 matching over 16 bases. The CDR3 is 16 residues long. The V segment lost 10 bases and the J segment 6 bases; nucleotides outside the gene matches: 12. Germline CDR1 reads SNHLY; CDR2 reads FYNNEI. CDR3 protein: CAIRKGLAGGPGEQYF. The CDR3 nucleotides read TGTGCCATTCGAAAGGGACTAGCGGGAGGGCCCGGCGAGCAGTACTTC.

The chain recombines TRBV7-9 with TRBJ2-1, with TRBD2 matching 10 bases. The germline gives CDR1 SEHNR, CDR2 FQNEAQ (reference sequence). V trimming: 4 bases; J trimming: 1 base; junction bases outside the gene matches: 7. CDR3 length equals 17 residues. The CDR3: CASSYPIAGGSYNEQFF. CDR3 DNA sequence: TGTGCCAGCAGCTACCCTATAGCGGGGGGTTCCTACAATGAGCAGTTCTTC.

The rearrangement uses TRBV5-8 and TRBJ2-2, with 7 positions matching TRBD1. This CDR3 contains 18 residues. CDR1 is SGHTS and CDR2 is YDEGEE in the germline V gene. The trim removed 4 bases at V and 6 bases at J, leaving 18 bases unmatched. DNA of the CDR3: TGTGCCAGCAGCAGGACCACCGGGACAGCCAAACTTTCCGGGGAGCTGTTTTTT. Translating it yields CASSRTTGTAKLSGELFF.

The chain carries TRBV6-5 and TRBJ1-1; D is uncertain. CDR3 length: 12 amino acids. Trimming cost V 5 bases and J 11 bases, with 15 bases left between them. Per germline, CDR1 MNHEY and CDR2 SVGAGI. The CDR3 is CASSPGLGVAFF. The CDR3, as DNA: TGTGCCAGCAGTCCCGGACTCGGTGTGGCTTTCTTT.